The 17 T cell receptor beta chains reported below all come from one sample, sequenced in a study of shared T cell receptors in the human thymus. Clones were sequenced by immunoSEQ multiplex PCR, and TCRdb holds only the in-frame ones, with some missing. The repertoire has hundreds of thousands of clones, about 87% of them found once; the top ten carry just under 0.0095%. These data were likewise used in another study, on human thymus T cells.

Sequenced input: thymocytes. These receptors were obtained from a boy in the first two years of life with a congenital heart defect.

Written as DNA, the CDR3 is TGTGCCAGCAGCTACCGAAGGGAGGACGAGCAGTACTTC. Its translation is CASSYRREDEQYF. The chain uses TRBV7-9 and TRBJ2-7; D is possibly TRBD2 (6 bases). Trimming cost V 4 bases and J 5 bases, with 12 bases left between them. Germline V gene data show CDR1 as SEHNR and CDR2 as FQNEAQ (reference sequence). This CDR3 contains 13 residues.

V gene TRBV30 combines with J gene TRBJ2-5, with D possibly being TRBD2 (5 bases). The germline V gene has CDR1 GTSNPN and CDR2 SVGIG (reference sequence). V shed 0 bases and J shed 0 bases, with 14 bases lying between them. CDR3 length: 16 residues. The CDR3 region is CAWSVPADMYQETQYF. In DNA, the CDR3 is TGTGCCTGGAGTGTACCAGCGGATATGTACCAAGAGACCCAGTACTTC.

The gene calls are TRBV28 and TRBJ2-3; the match to TRBD1 covers 10 bases. The CDR3 is 17 residues long. Unmatched junction bases numbered 9, after V lost 2 bases and J lost 4 bases. Germline V gene data show CDR1 as MDHEN and CDR2 as SYDVKM. The CDR3 is CASSLRHRDRGPDTQYF. For the CDR3, the DNA is TGTGCCAGCAGTTTACGACACCGGGACAGGGGACCAGATACGCAGTATTTT.

The chain is built from TRBV7-9 and TRBJ2-2; 11 nucleotides agree with TRBD1. The CDR3 length is 17 residues. Germline V gene lookup returns CDR1 SEHNR and CDR2 FQNEAQ (reference sequence). After removal of 1 base from V and 2 bases from J, the junction contained 3 bases not matched to a gene. DNA for the CDR3: TGTGCCAGCAGCTTAGAGGACAGGGGGCCCAACACCGGGGAGCTGTTTTTT. Translation gives CASSLEDRGPNTGELFF.

This rearrangement joins TRBV11-2 to TRBJ1-4; 8 positions match TRBD1. Germline V gene sequence: CDR1 SGHAT, CDR2 FQNNGV. This CDR3 is built from 13 residues. J lost 8 bases, V lost 6 bases, and 5 bases had no gene match. The CDR3 DNA reads TGTGCCAGCAGTCGCAGGGGGCAGGAAAAACTGTTTTTT. This encodes CASSRRGQEKLFF.

J is TRBJ2-5 and V is TRBV9, with a tentative D call TRBD2 (5 bases). The assigned J gene may be wrong: the sequence end matches TRBJ2-7 better. Germline-derived CDR1 and CDR2 are SGDLS and YYNGEE. There are 13 residues in the CDR3. The CDR3 spells CASSIKTGYEQYF. DNA for the CDR3: TGTGCCAGCAGCATCAAGACGGGGTACGAGCAGTACTTC.

The chain joins TRBV27 to TRBJ2-3, with 7 bases aligning to TRBD2. The germline CDR1 and CDR2 sequences are MNHEY and SMNVEV (reference sequence). The CDR3 extends over 18 amino acids. V lost 7 bases and J lost 0; bases outside the gene matches: 16. The CDR3 sequence is CASTPRATSGVSTDTQYF. Written as DNA, the CDR3 is TGTGCCAGCACCCCCCGCGCCACGAGCGGGGTAAGCACAGATACGCAGTATTTT.

In this sample, this clone turned up once. The V gene is TRBV2, the J gene TRBJ1-1, with 7 nucleotides matching TRBD1. CDR3 size: 13 residues. The ends lost 11 bases at V and 0 bases at J; junction bases unmatched: 6. Germline V gene sequence: CDR1 SNHLY, CDR2 FYNNEI. CDR3 region: CAGTGTVNTEAFF. DNA of the CDR3: TGTGCCGGGACCGGGACAGTGAACACTGAAGCTTTCTTT.

This sequence joins TRBV7-2 and TRBJ1-4; TRBD1 matches at 7 bases. Germline CDR1 is SGHTA and CDR2 is FQGNSA. The junction had 6 bases not matched to a gene; V was cut back by 5 bases and J by 6 bases. The CDR3 is 14 residues long. CDR3 loop: CASSPRQGHEKLFF. The CDR3 DNA follows: TGTGCCAGCAGCCCAAGACAGGGTCATGAAAAACTGTTTTTT. The whole variable domain, filled in from reference TRBV7-2 and TRBJ1-4, reads GAGVSQSPSNKVTEKGKDVELRCDPISGHTALYWYRQSLGQGLEFLIYFQGNSAPDKSGLPSDRFSAERTGGSVSTLTIQRTQQEDSAVYLCASSPRQGHEKLFFGSGTQLSVL.

The genes are TRBV10-1 and TRBJ2-7, with 9 nucleotides matching TRBD1. After removal of 5 bases from V and 1 base from J, the junction contained 3 bases not matched to a gene. Germline V gene sequence: CDR1 WNHNN, CDR2 SYGVQD (reference sequence). The CDR3 extends over 14 amino acids. Here the CDR3 DNA reads TGCGCCAGCAGTACAGGGGGCTCTTCCTACGAGCAGTACTTC. Its protein is CASSTGGSSYEQYF.

The chain recombines TRBV5-4 with TRBJ1-1, with a tentative D call TRBD1 (6 bases). Looked up from germline, CDR1 is SGHNT and CDR2 is YYREEE (reference sequence). The CDR3 spans 13 residues. Trimming pared 4 bases from V and 10 bases from J, leaving 17 bases between. The DNA for the CDR3 is TGTGCCAGCAGCCCTACGACAGGACGGGTAGCTTTCTTT. It encodes CASSPTTGRVAFF. Variable domain in full (rest from reference TRBV5-4 and TRBJ1-1): ETGVTQSPTHLIKTRGQQVTLRCSSQSGHNTVSWYQQALGQGPQFIFQYYREEENGRGNFPPRFSGLQFPNYSSELNVNALELDDSALYLCASSPTTGRVAFFGQGTRLTVV.

This clone was recorded only once. The V gene is TRBV9, the J gene TRBJ2-7; the match to TRBD2 covers 9 bases. Germline assignment: CDR1 SGDLS and CDR2 YYNGEE. This CDR3 contains 15 residues. V lost 4 bases, J lost 5 bases, and 10 bases stayed unmatched. CDR3 DNA sequence: TGTGCCAGCAGCCCTCCTGGGACTAGCCTTAACGAGCAGTACTTC. It is translated as CASSPPGTSLNEQYF.

The V call is TRBV19, the J call TRBJ2-2; TRBD1 aligns across 7 bases. Looked up from germline, CDR1 is LNHDA and CDR2 is SQIVND (reference sequence). Trimming cost V 8 bases and J 4 bases; bases outside gene matches: 7. The CDR3 totals 14 residues. CDR3 bases: TGTGCCAGTGAGACAGGGATTCTCACCGGGGAGCTGTTTTTT. Its protein is CASETGILTGELFF.

This clone was recorded only once. The V gene is TRBV4-1, the J gene TRBJ2-1, with 13 bases lining up with TRBD2. Germline V gives CDR1 MGHRA, CDR2 YSYEKL. This CDR3 is 16 amino acids long. After removal of 0 bases from V and 10 bases from J, the junction contained 6 bases not matched to a gene. Here the CDR3 DNA reads TGCGCCAGCAGCCAAGATGGACTAGCGGGAGTTCGGGAGCAGTTCTTC. Protein: CASSQDGLAGVREQFF.

This chain joins TRBV7-6 and TRBJ2-1; perhaps TRBD1 as D (6 bases). Germline values: CDR1 SGHVS, CDR2 FNYEAQ. V gave up 2 bases and J gave up 6 bases, with 14 bases separating them. The CDR3 length is 15 residues. The CDR3 DNA is TGTGCCAGCAGCTTATCGGGGACAAGGGCCAATGAGCAGTTCTTC. Encoded protein: CASSLSGTRANEQFF.

The chain couples TRBV5-5 to TRBJ2-2; 10 nucleotides line up with TRBD1. Germline V gene lookup returns CDR1 SGHKS and CDR2 YYEKEE (reference sequence). The CDR3 runs to 16 residues. The junction had 10 bases not matched to a gene; V was cut back by 4 bases and J by 7 bases. CDR3 sequence: CASSTKDRGDHGELFF. The CDR3 region has the DNA TGTGCCAGCAGCACTAAGGACAGGGGGGATCACGGGGAGCTGTTTTTT.

This chain links TRBV2 with TRBJ1-5; D is possibly TRBD1 (6 bases). Germline CDR1 and CDR2: SNHLY and FYNNEI. V lost 0 bases and J 1 base, leaving 10 bases between the germline ends. The CDR3 spans 16 residues. The CDR3 coding sequence is TGTGCCAGCAGTGAAGCGCTTCAGGGGAGCAATCAGCCCCAGCATTTT. It codes for CASSEALQGSNQPQHF.